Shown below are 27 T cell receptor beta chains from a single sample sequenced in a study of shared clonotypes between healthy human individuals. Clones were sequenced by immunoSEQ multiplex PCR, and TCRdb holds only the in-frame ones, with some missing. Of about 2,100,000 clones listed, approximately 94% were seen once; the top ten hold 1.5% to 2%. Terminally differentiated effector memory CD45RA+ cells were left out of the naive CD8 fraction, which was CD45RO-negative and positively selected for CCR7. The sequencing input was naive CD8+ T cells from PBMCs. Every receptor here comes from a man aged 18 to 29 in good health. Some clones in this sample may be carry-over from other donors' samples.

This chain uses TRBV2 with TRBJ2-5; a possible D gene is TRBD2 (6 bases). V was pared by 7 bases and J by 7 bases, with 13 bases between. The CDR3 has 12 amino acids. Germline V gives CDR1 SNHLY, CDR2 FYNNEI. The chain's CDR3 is CASMGTGGTQYF. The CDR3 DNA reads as TGTGCCAGCATGGGCACCGGGGGGACCCAGTACTTC.

This CDR3 reads CASRPDRDLGETQYF. In DNA form, the CDR3 reads TGTGCCAGCAGGCCCGACAGGGACTTAGGGGAGACCCAGTACTTC. The gene calls are TRBV2 and TRBJ2-5; perhaps TRBD1 as D (7 bases). The CDR3 loop spans 15 amino acids. V dropped 6 bases and J dropped 5 bases, with 19 bases sitting between them. Per germline, CDR1 SNHLY and CDR2 FYNNEI.

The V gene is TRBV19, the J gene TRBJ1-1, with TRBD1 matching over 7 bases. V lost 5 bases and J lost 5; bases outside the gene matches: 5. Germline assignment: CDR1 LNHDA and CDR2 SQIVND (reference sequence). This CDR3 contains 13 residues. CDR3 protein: CASSSTGRTEAFF. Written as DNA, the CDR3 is TGTGCCAGTAGTTCGACAGGGAGGACTGAAGCTTTCTTT.

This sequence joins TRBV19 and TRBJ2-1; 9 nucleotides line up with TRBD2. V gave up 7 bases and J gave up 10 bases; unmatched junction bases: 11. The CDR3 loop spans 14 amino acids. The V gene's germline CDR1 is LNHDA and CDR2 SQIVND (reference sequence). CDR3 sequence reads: CASIGGRAPREQFF. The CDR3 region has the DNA TGTGCCAGTATCGGCGGGAGGGCCCCCAGGGAGCAGTTCTTC. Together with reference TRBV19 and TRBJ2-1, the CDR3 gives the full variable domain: DGGITQSPKYLFRKEGQNVTLSCEQNLNHDAMYWYRQDPGQGLRLIYYSQIVNDFQKGDIAEGYSVSREKKESFPLTVTSAQKNPTAFYLCASIGGRAPREQFFGPGTRLTVL.

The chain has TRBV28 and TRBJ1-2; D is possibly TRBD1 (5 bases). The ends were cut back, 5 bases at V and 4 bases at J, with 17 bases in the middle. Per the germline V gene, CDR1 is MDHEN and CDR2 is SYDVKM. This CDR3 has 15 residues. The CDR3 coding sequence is TGTGCCAGCAGTCCCCCAGGGACCTTGACCTATGGCTACACCTTC. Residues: CASSPPGTLTYGYTF.

The CDR3 DNA reads TGCAGCGTCGCAGACCGGGACAGAGACTACGAGCAGTACTTC. Protein: CSVADRDRDYEQYF. The chain carries TRBV29-1 and TRBJ2-7, with 7 bases identical to TRBD1. The V gene's germline CDR1 is SQVTM and CDR2 ANQGSEA. CDR3 length: 14 residues. The V gene end was trimmed by 6 bases and the J gene end by 3 bases; junction bases not matched to a gene: 11.

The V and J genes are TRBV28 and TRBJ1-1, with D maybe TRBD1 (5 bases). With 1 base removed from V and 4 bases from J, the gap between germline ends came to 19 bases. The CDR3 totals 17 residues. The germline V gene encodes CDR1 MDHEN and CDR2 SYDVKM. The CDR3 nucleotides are TGTGCCAGCAGTTTATTGGGGGACGGCTGGCGGTTCACTGAAGCTTTCTTT. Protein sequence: CASSLLGDGWRFTEAFF. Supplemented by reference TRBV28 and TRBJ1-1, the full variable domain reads DVKVTQSSRYLVKRTGEKVFLECVQDMDHENMFWYRQDPGLGLRLIYFSYDVKMKEKGDIPEGYSVSREKKERFSLILESASTNQTSMYLCASSLLGDGWRFTEAFFGQGTRLTVV.

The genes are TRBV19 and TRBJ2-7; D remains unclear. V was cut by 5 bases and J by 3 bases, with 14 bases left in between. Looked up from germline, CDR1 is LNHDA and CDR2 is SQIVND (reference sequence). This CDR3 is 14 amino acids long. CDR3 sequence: CASSAGPRNYEQYF. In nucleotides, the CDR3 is TGTGCCAGTAGTGCCGGACCGAGAAACTACGAGCAGTACTTC.

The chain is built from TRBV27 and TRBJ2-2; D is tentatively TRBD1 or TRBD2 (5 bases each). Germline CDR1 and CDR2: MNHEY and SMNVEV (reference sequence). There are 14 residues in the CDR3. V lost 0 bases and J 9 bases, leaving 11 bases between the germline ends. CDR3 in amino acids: CASSLSPGLRELFF. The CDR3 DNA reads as TGTGCCAGCAGTTTATCACCGGGGCTCCGGGAGCTGTTTTTT.

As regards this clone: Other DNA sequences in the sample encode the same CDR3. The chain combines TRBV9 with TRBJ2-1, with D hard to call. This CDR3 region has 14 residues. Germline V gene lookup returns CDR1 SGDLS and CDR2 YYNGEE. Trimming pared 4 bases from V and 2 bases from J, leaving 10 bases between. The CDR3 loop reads CASSPDRAYNEQFF. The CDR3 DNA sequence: TGTGCCAGCAGCCCTGATAGGGCCTACAATGAGCAGTTCTTC.

CDR3 amino acids: CASSFHPVGGNTGELFF. CDR3 nucleotide sequence: TGTGCCAGCAGCTTTCATCCAGTGGGGGGGAACACCGGGGAGCTGTTTTTT. V usage is TRBV7-9 and J usage is TRBJ2-2; TRBD2 might be the D (6 bases). The CDR3 covers 17 residues. V was shortened by 3 bases and J by 1 base, with 15 bases between the two germline ends. Germline loops: CDR1 SEHNR, CDR2 FQNEAQ (reference sequence). The full variable domain, with the rest looked up from reference TRBV7-9 and TRBJ2-2, is DTGVSQNPRHKITKRGQNVTFRCDPISEHNRLYWYRQTLGQGPEFLTYFQNEAQLEKSRLLSDRFSAERPKGSFSTLEIQRTEQGDSAMYLCASSFHPVGGNTGELFFGEGSRLTVL.

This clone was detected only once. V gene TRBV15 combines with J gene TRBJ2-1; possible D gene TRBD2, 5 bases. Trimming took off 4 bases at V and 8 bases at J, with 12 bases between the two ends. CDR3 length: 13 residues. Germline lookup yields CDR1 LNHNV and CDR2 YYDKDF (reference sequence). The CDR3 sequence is CATSITRVDEQFF. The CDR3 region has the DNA TGTGCCACCAGCATAACGCGGGTCGATGAGCAGTTCTTC.

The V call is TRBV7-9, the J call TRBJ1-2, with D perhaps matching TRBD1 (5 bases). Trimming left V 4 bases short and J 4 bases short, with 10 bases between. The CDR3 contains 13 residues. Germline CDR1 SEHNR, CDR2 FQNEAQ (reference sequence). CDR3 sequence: CASSSTATYGYTF. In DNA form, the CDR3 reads TGTGCCAGCAGCTCGACAGCTACCTATGGCTACACCTTC.

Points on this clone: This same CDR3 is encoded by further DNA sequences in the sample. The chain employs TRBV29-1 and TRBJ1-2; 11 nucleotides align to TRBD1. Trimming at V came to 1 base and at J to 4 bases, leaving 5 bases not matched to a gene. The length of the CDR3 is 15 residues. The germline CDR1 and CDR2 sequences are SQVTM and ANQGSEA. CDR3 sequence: CSVEGDRGAGYGYTF. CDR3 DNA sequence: TGCAGCGTTGAAGGGGACAGGGGGGCAGGCTATGGCTACACCTTC.

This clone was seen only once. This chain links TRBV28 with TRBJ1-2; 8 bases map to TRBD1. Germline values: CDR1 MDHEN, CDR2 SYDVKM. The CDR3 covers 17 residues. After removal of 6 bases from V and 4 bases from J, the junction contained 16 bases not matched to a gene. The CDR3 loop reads CASREPPRDRPRYGYTF. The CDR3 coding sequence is TGTGCCAGCAGGGAACCCCCCAGGGACAGGCCTCGCTATGGCTACACCTTC.

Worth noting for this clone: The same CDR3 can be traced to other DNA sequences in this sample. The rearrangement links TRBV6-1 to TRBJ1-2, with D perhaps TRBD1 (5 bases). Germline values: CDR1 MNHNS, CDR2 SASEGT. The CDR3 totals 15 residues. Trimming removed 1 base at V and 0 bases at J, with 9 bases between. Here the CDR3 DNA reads TGTGCCAGCAGTGAAGGGGGCAGAGCTAACTATGGCTACACCTTC. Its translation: CASSEGGRANYGYTF.

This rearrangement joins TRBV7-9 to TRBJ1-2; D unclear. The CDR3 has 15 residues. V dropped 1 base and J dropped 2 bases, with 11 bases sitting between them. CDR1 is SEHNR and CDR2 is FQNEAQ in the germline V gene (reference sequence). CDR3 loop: CASSLGSATNYGYTF. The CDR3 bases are TGTGCCAGCAGCTTAGGATCGGCCACCAACTATGGCTACACCTTC. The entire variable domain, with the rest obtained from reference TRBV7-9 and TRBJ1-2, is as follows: DTGVSQNPRHKITKRGQNVTFRCDPISEHNRLYWYRQTLGQGPEFLTYFQNEAQLEKSRLLSDRFSAERPKGSFSTLEIQRTEQGDSAMYLCASSLGSATNYGYTFGSGTRLTVV.

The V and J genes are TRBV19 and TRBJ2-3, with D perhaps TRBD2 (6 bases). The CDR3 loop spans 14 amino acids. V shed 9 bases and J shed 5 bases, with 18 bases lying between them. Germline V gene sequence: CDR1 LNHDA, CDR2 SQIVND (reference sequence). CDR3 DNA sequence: TGTGCCAGAGGATTGGGTCGGCGGGGAGATACGCAGTATTTT. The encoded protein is CARGLGRRGDTQYF.

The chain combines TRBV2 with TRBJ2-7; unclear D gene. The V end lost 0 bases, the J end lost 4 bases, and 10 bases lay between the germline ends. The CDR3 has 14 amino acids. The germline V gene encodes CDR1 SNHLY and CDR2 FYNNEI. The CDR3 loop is CASSEARQSYEQYF. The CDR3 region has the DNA TGTGCCAGCAGTGAAGCTCGGCAGAGTTACGAGCAGTACTTC.

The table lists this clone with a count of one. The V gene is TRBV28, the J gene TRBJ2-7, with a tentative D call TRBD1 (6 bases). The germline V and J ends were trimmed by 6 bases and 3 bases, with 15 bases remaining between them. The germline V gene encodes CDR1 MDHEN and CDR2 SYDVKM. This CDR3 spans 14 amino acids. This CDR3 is CASRNPDSHYEQYF. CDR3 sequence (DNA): TGTGCCAGCAGGAATCCGGACAGCCACTACGAGCAGTACTTC.

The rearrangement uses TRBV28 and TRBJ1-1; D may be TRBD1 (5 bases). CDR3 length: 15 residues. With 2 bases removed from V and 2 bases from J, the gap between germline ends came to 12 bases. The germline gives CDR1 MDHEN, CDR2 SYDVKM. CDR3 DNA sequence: TGTGCCAGCAGTTTAACGGGGGGGGAAAACACTGAAGCTTTCTTT. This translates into CASSLTGGENTEAFF. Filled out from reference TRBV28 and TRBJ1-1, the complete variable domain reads DVKVTQSSRYLVKRTGEKVFLECVQDMDHENMFWYRQDPGLGLRLIYFSYDVKMKEKGDIPEGYSVSREKKERFSLILESASTNQTSMYLCASSLTGGENTEAFFGQGTRLTVV.

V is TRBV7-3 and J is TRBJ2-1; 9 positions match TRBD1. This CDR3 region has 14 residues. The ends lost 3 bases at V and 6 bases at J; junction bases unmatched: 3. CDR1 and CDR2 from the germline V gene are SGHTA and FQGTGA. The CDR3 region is CASSFGTGFNEQFF. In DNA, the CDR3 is TGTGCCAGCAGCTTTGGGACAGGGTTCAATGAGCAGTTCTTC.

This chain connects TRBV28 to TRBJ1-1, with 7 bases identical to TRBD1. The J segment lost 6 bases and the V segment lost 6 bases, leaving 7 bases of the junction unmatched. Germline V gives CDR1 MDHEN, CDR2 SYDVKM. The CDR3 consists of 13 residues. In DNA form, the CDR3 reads TGTGCCAGCAGAATGAATGGACAGGCTGAAGCTTTCTTT. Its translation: CASRMNGQAEAFF.

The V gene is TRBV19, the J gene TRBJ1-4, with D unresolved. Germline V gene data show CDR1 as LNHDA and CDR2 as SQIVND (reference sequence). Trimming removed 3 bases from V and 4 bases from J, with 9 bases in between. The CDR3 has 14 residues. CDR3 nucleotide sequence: TGTGCCAGTAGTATGGATTATAATAATGAAAAACTGTTTTTT. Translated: CASSMDYNNEKLFF.

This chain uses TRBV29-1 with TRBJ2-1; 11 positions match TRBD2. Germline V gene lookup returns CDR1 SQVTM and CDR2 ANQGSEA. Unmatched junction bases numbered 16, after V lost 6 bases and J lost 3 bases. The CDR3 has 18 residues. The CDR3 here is CSVTGQGKGTSGYNEQFF. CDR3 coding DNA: TGCAGCGTAACGGGACAGGGTAAAGGGACTAGCGGCTACAATGAGCAGTTCTTC.

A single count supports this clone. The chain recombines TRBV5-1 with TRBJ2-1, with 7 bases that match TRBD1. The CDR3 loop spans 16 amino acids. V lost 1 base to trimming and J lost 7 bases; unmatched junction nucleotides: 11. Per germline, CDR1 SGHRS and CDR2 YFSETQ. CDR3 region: CASSLLRQGPRNEQFF. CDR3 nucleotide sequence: TGCGCCAGCAGCTTGCTACGACAGGGTCCCCGGAATGAGCAGTTCTTC.

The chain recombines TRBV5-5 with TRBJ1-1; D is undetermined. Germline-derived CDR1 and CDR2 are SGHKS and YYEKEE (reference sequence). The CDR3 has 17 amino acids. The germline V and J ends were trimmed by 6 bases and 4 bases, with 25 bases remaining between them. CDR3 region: CASKERVLYPEGTEAFF. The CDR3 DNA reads TGTGCCAGCAAAGAACGGGTCCTTTACCCGGAGGGCACTGAAGCTTTCTTT.